These 4 T cell receptor beta chains originate from one sample sequenced in a study of blood T cell repertoires in COVID-19. The method was immunoSEQ multiplex PCR; TCRdb's version includes in-frame clones alone and lacks a portion of them. This table has roughly 450,000 clones, about 90% appearing once. Sequences were obtained from PBMCs or T cells enriched from blood (not recorded which). All receptors derive from a young man who had recovered from COVID-19.

This chain connects TRBV7-3 to TRBJ2-1, with 10 bases matching TRBD2. The J segment lost 7 bases and the V segment lost 8 bases, leaving 11 bases of the junction unmatched. CDR3 length equals 15 residues. The germline gives CDR1 SGHTA, CDR2 FQGTGA. The CDR3 sequence is CASSPGLADTNEQFF. In DNA, the CDR3 is TGTGCCAGCTCCCCCGGACTAGCGGACACAAATGAGCAGTTCTTC.

The chain recombines TRBV11-3 with TRBJ2-1; D remains unclear. This CDR3 contains 13 residues. V lost 5 bases, J lost 0 bases, and 5 bases lay in between. Germline CDR1 and CDR2: SGHNT and YENEEA. In nucleotides, the CDR3 is TGTGCCAGCAGCGCTAGCTCCTACAATGAGCAGTTCTTC. As protein: CASSASSYNEQFF. The complete variable domain, with remaining parts taken from reference TRBV11-3 and TRBJ2-1, reads EAGVVQSPRYKIIEKKQPVAFWCNPISGHNTLYWYLQNLGQGPELLIRYENEEAVDDSQLPKDRFSAERLKGVDSTLKIQPAELGDSAVYLCASSASSYNEQFFGPGTRLTVL.

The chain carries TRBV5-4 and TRBJ2-7; 8 nucleotides align to TRBD2. CDR3 length: 13 amino acids. V lost 5 bases to trimming and J lost 6 bases; unmatched junction nucleotides: 7. Germline V gene data show CDR1 as SGHNT and CDR2 as YYREEE (reference sequence). The CDR3 sequence is CASSFGTRREQYF. In nucleotides, the CDR3 is TGTGCCAGCAGTTTCGGGACTAGACGCGAGCAGTACTTC.

The rearrangement uses TRBV27 and TRBJ2-5; the D gene is possibly TRBD1 (5 bases). The germline V and J ends were trimmed by 8 bases and 0 bases, with 16 bases remaining between them. The CDR3 is 15 amino acids. Germline values: CDR1 MNHEY, CDR2 SMNVEV (reference sequence). CDR3: CASGQFFADQETQYF. The CDR3 bases are TGTGCCAGCGGACAATTCTTCGCGGACCAAGAGACCCAGTACTTC.